This TCR beta chain originates from a study of blood T cell repertoires in COVID-19. Across the whole study: From the United States, Italy and Spain came samples of acute and convalescent COVID-19. The analysed material was cDNA or gDNA that came from T cells, B-cell-depleted T cells, or PBMCs.

From germline, CDR1 is MNHEY and CDR2 SMNVEV (reference sequence). V lost 0 bases to trimming and J lost 2 bases; unmatched junction nucleotides: 1. This CDR3 region has 14 residues. In the source study's methods: Amplified reference gene primers provided the basis for estimating nucleated cell counts. The assay was immunoSEQ multiplex PCR, and TCRdb's table has in-frame clones only and misses some. V, J and clone size were drawn from that table, and D and trimming were deduced from the DNA. Of some 30,000 clones in the sample, about 91% are singletons; the top ten hold 2.4%. The V and J genes are TRBV27 and TRBJ2-7, with 7 bases that match TRBD1. Sequencing was performed on peripheral blood. This sequence originates from a man over 45 with active COVID-19. CDR3 nucleotide sequence: TGTGCCAGCAGTTTATCTAGGGGGCCCTACGAGCAGTACTTC. Protein: CASSLSRGPYEQYF.